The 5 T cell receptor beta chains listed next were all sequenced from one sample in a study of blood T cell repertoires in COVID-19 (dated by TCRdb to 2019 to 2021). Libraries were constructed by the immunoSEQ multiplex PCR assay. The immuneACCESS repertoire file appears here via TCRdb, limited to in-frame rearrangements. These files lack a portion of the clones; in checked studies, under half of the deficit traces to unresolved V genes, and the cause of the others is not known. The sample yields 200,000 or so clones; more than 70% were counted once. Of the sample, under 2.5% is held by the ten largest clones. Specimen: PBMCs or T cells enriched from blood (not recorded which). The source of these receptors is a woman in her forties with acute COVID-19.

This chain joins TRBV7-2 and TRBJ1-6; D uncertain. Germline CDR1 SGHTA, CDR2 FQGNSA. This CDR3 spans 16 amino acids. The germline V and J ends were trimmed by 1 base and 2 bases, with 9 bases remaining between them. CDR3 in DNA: TGTGCCAGCAGCTTAGAGGCGGGAACCTATAATTCACCCCTCCACTTT. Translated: CASSLEAGTYNSPLHF.

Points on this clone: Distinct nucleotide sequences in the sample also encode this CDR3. As DNA, the CDR3 is TGTGCCAGCAGCTTAGGGGAGCTAGCCAAAAACATTCAGTACTTC. Amino acid sequence: CASSLGELAKNIQYF. The chain carries TRBV7-9 and TRBJ2-4, with D maybe TRBD2 (5 bases). V was shortened by 1 base and J by 0 bases, with 7 bases between the two germline ends. CDR3 size: 15 residues. CDR1 and CDR2 from the germline V gene are SEHNR and FQNEAQ (reference sequence).

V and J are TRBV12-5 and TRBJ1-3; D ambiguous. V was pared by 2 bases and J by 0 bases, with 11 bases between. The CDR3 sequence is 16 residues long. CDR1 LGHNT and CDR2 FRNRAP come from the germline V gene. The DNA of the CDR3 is TGTGCTAGTGGTTTGTATAGTACGCCCTCTGGAAACACCATATATTTT. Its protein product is CASGLYSTPSGNTIYF.

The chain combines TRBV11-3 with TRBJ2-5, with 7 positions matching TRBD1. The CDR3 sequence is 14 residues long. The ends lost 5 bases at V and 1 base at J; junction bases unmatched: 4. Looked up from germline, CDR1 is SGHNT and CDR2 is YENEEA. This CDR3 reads CASSKNRGQETQYF. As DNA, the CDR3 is TGTGCCAGCAGCAAGAACAGGGGCCAAGAGACCCAGTACTTC.

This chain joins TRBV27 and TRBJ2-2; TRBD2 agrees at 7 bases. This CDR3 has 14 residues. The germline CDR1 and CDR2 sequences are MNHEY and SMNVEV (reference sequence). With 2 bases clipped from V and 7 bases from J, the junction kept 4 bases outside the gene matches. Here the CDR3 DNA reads TGTGCCAGCAGTTTAGGGGGAGGGCACGGGGAGCTGTTTTTT. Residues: CASSLGGGHGELFF.